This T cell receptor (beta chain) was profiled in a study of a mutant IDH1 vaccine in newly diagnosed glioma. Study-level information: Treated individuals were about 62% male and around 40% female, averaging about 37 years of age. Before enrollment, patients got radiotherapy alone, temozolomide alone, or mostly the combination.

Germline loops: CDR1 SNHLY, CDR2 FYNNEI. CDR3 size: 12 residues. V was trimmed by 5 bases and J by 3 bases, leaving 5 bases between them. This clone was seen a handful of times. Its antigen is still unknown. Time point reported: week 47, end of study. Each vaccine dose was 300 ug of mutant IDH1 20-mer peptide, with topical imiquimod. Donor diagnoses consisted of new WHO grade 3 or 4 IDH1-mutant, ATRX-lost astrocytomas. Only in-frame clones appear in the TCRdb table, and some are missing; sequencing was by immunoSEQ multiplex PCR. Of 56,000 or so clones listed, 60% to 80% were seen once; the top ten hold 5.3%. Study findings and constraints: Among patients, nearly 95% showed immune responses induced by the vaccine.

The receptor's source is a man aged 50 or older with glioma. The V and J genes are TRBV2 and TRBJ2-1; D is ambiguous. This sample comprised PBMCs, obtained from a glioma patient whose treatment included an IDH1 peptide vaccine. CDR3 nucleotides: TGTGCCAGCAGTTACGACTACAATGAGCAGTTCTTC. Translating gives CASSYDYNEQFF.